The sequence of this T cell receptor beta chain was determined in a study of shared clonotypes between healthy human individuals. Regarding the study as a whole: Among the subsets, naive ones generally showed larger estimated richness than memory ones.

Investigators divided CD4+ cells into CD45RA+ naive and CD45RA-negative memory subsets. To note about this clone: The antigen is not known.

Produced via immunoSEQ multiplex PCR; TCRdb's table is partial and in-frame only. This sample carries 2,500,000 or so clones, 93% of them seen once, and the ten largest clones take about 0.39%. The sequence derives from a man between 18 and 29 years old in good health. Some clones in this sample may be carry-over from other donors' samples. Sequenced sample: naive CD4+ T cells from PBMCs. Regarding subset: CD45RA+ positively selected.

CDR3: CASESGGTWAYEQYF. The CDR3 coding sequence is TGTGCCAGCGAAAGTGGAGGAACTTGGGCCTACGAGCAGTACTTC. The rearrangement links TRBV28 to TRBJ2-7; a weak D match, TRBD2 (5 bases). Between the trimmed V and J ends, which lost 8 bases and 2 bases, there was a span of 19 bases. This CDR3 is built from 15 residues. Germline V gene sequence: CDR1 MDHEN, CDR2 SYDVKM.